This TCR beta chain was observed in a study of blood T cell repertoires in COVID-19. Study background: Whether acute or convalescent, the COVID-19 samples came from the United States, Italy and Spain. T cells, B-cell-depleted T cells, or PBMCs supplied cDNA or gDNA.

Germline V gene sequence: CDR1 ENHRY, CDR2 SYGVKD. The CDR3 loop spans 12 amino acids. V lost 6 bases to trimming and J lost 5 bases, with 8 bases between them. Some clones are missing from TCRdb's copy, which holds only in-frame ones; the method was immunoSEQ multiplex PCR. The table lists around 100,000 clones, about 80% of them singletons. This chain connects TRBV10-3 to TRBJ2-1; no clear D. The sequenced sample was peripheral blood. The receptor's source is a woman between 35 and 50 years old with acute or convalescent COVID-19. The CDR3 bases are TGTGCCATCAGGCGCACAGACAATGAGCAGTTCTTC. Amino acids: CAIRRTDNEQFF.